The clone carrying this TCR beta chain was observed at least ten times. V was trimmed by 10 bases and J by 7 bases, leaving 19 bases between them. The CDR3 consists of 13 residues. Germline V gives CDR1 ENHRY, CDR2 SYGVKD. The sample is drawn from a study of Graves' ophthalmopathy and Graves' hyperthyroidism. From RNA, the CDR3 regions of TCR beta chains were amplified and sequenced. An opening RT-PCR round employed HTBI primers and preceded a second-round multiplex PCR. TCRdb re-analysed the multiplex PCR reads in MiXCR, keeping a single row per CDR3 protein. This sample yields around 670,000 distinct CDR3 sequences, of which around 40% are seen a single time; 40% to 55% belongs to the top ten.

The chain employs TRBV10-3 and TRBJ1-2; D possibly corresponds to TRBD1 (6 bases). The sequenced sample was peripheral blood. The TCR originated in an adult man with Graves' ophthalmopathy. This CDR3 is CATDSGVSGGYTF. CDR3 nucleotide sequence: TGTGCCACCGACTCAGGGGTCTCTGGTGGCTACACCTTC.